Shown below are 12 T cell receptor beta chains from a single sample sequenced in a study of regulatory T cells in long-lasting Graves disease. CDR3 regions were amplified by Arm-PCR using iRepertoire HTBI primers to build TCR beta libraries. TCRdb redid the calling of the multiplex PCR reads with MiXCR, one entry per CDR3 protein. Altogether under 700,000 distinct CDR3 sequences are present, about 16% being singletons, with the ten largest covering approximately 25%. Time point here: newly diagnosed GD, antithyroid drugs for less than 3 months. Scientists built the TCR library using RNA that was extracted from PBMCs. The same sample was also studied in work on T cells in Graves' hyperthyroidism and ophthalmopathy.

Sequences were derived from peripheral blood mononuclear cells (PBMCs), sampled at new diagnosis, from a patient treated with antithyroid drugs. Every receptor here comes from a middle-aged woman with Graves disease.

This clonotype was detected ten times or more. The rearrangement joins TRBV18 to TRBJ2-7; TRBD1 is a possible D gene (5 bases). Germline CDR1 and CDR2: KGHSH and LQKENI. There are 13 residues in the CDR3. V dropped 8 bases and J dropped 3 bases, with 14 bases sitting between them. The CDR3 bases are TGTGCCAGCAGCAACCGACAGATCTACGAGCAGTACTTC. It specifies CASSNRQIYEQYF.

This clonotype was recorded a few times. The CDR3 nucleotides read TGTGCCACCAGTGAAAACTCTGGGGCCAACGTCCTGACTTTC. This encodes CATSENSGANVLTF. The V and J genes are TRBV24-1 and TRBJ2-6; no definite D call. Trimming stripped 4 bases from V and 0 bases from J, with 3 bases between. The CDR3 is 14 residues long. Germline V gene sequence: CDR1 KGHDR, CDR2 SFDVKD.

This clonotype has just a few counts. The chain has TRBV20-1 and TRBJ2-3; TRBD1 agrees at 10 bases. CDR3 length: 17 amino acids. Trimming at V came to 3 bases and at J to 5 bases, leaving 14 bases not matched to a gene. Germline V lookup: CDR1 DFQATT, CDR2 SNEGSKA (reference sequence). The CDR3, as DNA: TGCAGTGCTAGTATCATCGCCGGGACAGGGGAAGAAGATACGCAGTATTTT. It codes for CSASIIAGTGEEDTQYF.

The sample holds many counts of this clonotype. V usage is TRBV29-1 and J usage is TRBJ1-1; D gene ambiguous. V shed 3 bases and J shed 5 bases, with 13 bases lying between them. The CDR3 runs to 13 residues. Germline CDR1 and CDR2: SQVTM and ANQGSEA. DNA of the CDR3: TGCAGCGTTGAGACCCTGGAAGGAACTGAAGCTTTCTTT. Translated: CSVETLEGTEAFF.

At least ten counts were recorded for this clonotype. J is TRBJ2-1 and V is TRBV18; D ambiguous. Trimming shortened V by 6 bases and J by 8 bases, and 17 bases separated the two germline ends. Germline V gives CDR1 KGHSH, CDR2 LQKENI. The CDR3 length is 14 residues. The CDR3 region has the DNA TGTGCCAGCTCTCCCAGGCCGTCTGGCGATGAGCAGTTCTTC. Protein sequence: CASSPRPSGDEQFF.

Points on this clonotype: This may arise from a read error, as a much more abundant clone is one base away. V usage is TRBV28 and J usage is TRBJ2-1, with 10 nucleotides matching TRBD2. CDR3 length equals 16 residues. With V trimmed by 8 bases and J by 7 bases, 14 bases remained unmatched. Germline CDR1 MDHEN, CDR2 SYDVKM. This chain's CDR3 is CASGTNSGGKRNEQFF. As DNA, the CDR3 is TGTGCCAGCGGAACAAATAGCGGGGGGAAACGAAATGAGCAGTTCTTC.

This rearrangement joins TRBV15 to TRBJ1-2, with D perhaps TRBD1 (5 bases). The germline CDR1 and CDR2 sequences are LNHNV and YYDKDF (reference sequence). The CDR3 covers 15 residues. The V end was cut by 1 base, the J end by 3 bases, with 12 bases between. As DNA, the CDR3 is TGTGCCACCAGCAGAGGAAGAGGGGCGGACTATGGCTACACCTTC. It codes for CATSRGRGADYGYTF.

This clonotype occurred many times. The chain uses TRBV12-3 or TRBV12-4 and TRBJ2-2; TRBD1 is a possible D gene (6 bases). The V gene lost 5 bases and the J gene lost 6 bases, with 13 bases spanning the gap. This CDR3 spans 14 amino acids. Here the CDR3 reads CASSRRTAAGELFF. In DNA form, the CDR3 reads TGTGCCAGCAGTCGCAGGACAGCGGCCGGGGAGCTGTTTTTT.

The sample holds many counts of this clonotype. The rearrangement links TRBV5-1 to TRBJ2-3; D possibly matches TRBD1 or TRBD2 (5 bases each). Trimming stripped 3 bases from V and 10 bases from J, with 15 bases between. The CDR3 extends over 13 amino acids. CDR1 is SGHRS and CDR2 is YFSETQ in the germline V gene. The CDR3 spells CASSWDLDQAQYF. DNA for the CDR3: TGCGCCAGCAGCTGGGACCTCGATCAGGCGCAGTATTTT.

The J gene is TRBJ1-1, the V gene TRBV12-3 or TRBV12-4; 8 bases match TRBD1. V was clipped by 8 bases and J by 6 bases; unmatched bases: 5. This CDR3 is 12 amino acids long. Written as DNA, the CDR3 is TGTGCCAGCGGAACAGGGGGGTCTGAAGCTTTCTTT. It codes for CASGTGGSEAFF.

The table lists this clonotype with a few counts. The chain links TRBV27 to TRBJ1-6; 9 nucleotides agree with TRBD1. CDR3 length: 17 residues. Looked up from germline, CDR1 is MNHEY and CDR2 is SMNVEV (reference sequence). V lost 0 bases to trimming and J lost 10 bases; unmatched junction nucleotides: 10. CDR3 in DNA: TGTGCCAGCAGTTTATCAATTCCCGGGACAGGGAGATCACCCCTCCACTTT. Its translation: CASSLSIPGTGRSPLHF.

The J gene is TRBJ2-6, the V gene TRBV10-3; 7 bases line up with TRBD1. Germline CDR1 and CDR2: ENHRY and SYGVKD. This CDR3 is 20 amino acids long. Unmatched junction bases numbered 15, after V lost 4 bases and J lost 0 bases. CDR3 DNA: TGTGCCATCAGTGTCGCGACAGGGTCTTCCGATCCCTCTGGGGCCAACGTCCTGACTTTC. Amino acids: CAISVATGSSDPSGANVLTF.